This TCR beta chain was observed in a study of identical twins. General study findings and limits: Beta out-of-frame twin sharing showed a weaker excess. With monozygotic twins, out-of-frame TCR alpha sharing exceeded what models estimated. Cord blood beta clonotypes present at high abundance carried fewer insertions; no such pattern appeared in memory repertoires.

Between the trimmed V and J ends, which lost 0 bases and 1 base, there was a span of 7 bases. The CDR3 is 14 amino acids. In germline, CDR1 is SGHRS, CDR2 YFSETQ. This clonotype was seen more than once but under ten times. What it recognizes is unknown. A universal primer site arose from template switching, and cDNA bore unique molecular identifiers. TCRdb processed the 5' RACE reads anew with MiXCR; each CDR3 protein has one entry. The sample consists of around 450,000 distinct CDR3 sequences, 14% of them appearing once. The data were also submitted as part of a second study, on yellow fever vaccine responses in identical twins.

V and J are TRBV5-1 and TRBJ1-1, with D unclear. The source is a young woman in good health. The sequencing sample was made of CD4+ T cells sorted from blood. Here the CDR3 reads CASSLVRQNTEAFF. In nucleotides, the CDR3 is TGCGCCAGCAGCTTGGTACGGCAGAACACTGAAGCTTTCTTT.